The rows below give T cell receptor beta chains drawn from one sample of a study of shared clonotypes between healthy human individuals. TCRdb's table, derived via immunoSEQ multiplex PCR, lists solely in-frame clones and lacks some. The sample lists about 460,000 clones; approximately 80% were seen once. The source material was PBMCs. The receptor source for this set is a woman aged 40-49 years in good health. Some clones in this sample may be carry-over from other donors' samples. CDR3s include the opening cysteine and the closing phenylalanine or tryptophan. A D gene is named only where the DNA matches it firmly. Clone size is not always given. Where it is, it says once, few, many or a class for expanded clones.

abundance: .
j_gene: TRBJ1-1
d_gene: TRBD1
v_gene: TRBV5-1
CDR3nt: TGCGCCAGCAGCTGGGACAGGGGTAACACTGAAGCTTTCTTT
CDR3aa: CASSWDRGNTEAFF

abundance: few
j_gene: TRBJ2-7
d_gene: TRBD2
v_gene: TRBV4-1
CDR3nt: TGCGCCAGCAGCCTTGTCCCGGGACTAGCGGCCCCTCGAGAGCAGTACTTC
CDR3aa: CASSLVPGLAAPREQYF

abundance: .
j_gene: TRBJ1-1
d_gene: TRBD1
v_gene: TRBV6-5
CDR3nt: TGTGCCAGCGGGCGACCTTCCACAGGGGGCACTGAAGCTTTCTTT
CDR3aa: CASGRPSTGGTEAFF

abundance: .
j_gene: TRBJ1-3
d_gene: .
v_gene: TRBV11-2
CDR3nt: TGTGCCAGCAGCTTACTTAACACCATATATTTT
CDR3aa: CASSLLNTIYF

abundance: .
j_gene: TRBJ2-5
d_gene: TRBD1
v_gene: TRBV5-4
CDR3nt: TGTGCCAGCAGCTCGGACAGGGGAAAAGAGACCCAGTACTTC
CDR3aa: CASSSDRGKETQYF

abundance: .
j_gene: TRBJ2-5
d_gene: .
v_gene: TRBV7-9
CDR3nt: TGTGCCAGCAGCTTAGGCGGGGTTACTGGGACCCAGTACTTC
CDR3aa: CASSLGGVTGTQYF

abundance: .
j_gene: TRBJ1-5
d_gene: TRBD1
v_gene: TRBV6-5
CDR3nt: TGTGCCAGCAGCGAGCAGGGGGTTTATCAGCCCCAGCATTTT
CDR3aa: CASSEQGVYQPQHF

abundance: few
j_gene: TRBJ2-7
d_gene: .
v_gene: TRBV4-3
CDR3nt: TGCGCCAGCAGCCAAGGGTCAGGGAGATCCTACGAGCAGTACTTC
CDR3aa: CASSQGSGRSYEQYF

abundance: once
j_gene: TRBJ2-5
d_gene: .
v_gene: TRBV27
CDR3nt: TGTGCCAGCGGAAGGGAGACCCAGTACTTC
CDR3aa: CASGRETQYF

abundance: .
j_gene: TRBJ2-3
d_gene: .
v_gene: TRBV6-5
CDR3nt: TGTGCCAGCGGGGGGCGCACAGATACGCAGTATTTT
CDR3aa: CASGGRTDTQYF

abundance: .
j_gene: TRBJ1-4
d_gene: .
v_gene: TRBV6-1
CDR3nt: TGTGCCAGCACCGCCACCCAGGGAGGCTATGAAAAACTGTTTTTT
CDR3aa: CASTATQGGYEKLFF

abundance: .
j_gene: TRBJ2-7
d_gene: .
v_gene: TRBV11-2
CDR3nt: TGTGCCAGCAGCTTCAACTACGAGCAGTACTTC
CDR3aa: CASSFNYEQYF

abundance: few
j_gene: TRBJ2-7
d_gene: TRBD2
v_gene: TRBV19
CDR3nt: TGTGCCAGTAGTAACTCGGCGGCGGGAGGGCCTCGGGAGCAGTACTTC
CDR3aa: CASSNSAAGGPREQYF

abundance: .
j_gene: TRBJ2-7
d_gene: .
v_gene: TRBV5-1
CDR3nt: TGCGCCAGCAGTTTCCGAGAGGGGGGCTTGTACGAGCAGTACTTC
CDR3aa: CASSFREGGLYEQYF

abundance: .
j_gene: TRBJ1-2
d_gene: TRBD1
v_gene: TRBV30
CDR3nt: TGTGCCTGTCTCGACAGGGGGAACTATGGCTACACCTTC
CDR3aa: CACLDRGNYGYTF

abundance: .
j_gene: TRBJ1-1
d_gene: .
v_gene: TRBV4-3
CDR3nt: TGCGCCAGCAGCCACCTAGGTTGGGGGGTGGACACTGAAGCTTTCTTT
CDR3aa: CASSHLGWGVDTEAFF